The rows below give T cell receptor beta chains drawn from one sample of a study of regulatory T cells in long-lasting Graves disease. TCRdb passed the multiplex PCR reads through MiXCR, listing each CDR3 protein once. This table has some 280,000 distinct CDR3 sequences, 22% appearing once. Here the sequenced sample was peripheral blood mononuclear cells (PBMCs), taken when the disease was refractory, from a patient treated with antithyroid drugs. The receptors come from a female donor with Graves disease. Each CDR3 is given with its conserved first and last residue. A D gene is named only where the DNA matches it firmly. Clone size appears in some rows only: once, few, many, or a class for an expanded clone.

J,size,D,V,CDR3,DNA
TRBJ1-1,many,NA,TRBV6-1,CASRSDVANMNTEAFF,TGTGCCAGCAGATCGGACGTTGCTAACATGAACACTGAAGCTTTCTTT
TRBJ2-7,NA,TRBD2,TRBV3-1,CASSQVGGLLSGRSSYEQYF,TGTGCCAGCAGCCAAGTCGGGGGCCTCCTAAGCGGGAGGAGCTCCTACGAGCAGTACTTC
TRBJ1-6,NA,NA,TRBV20-1,CSARGRAYNSPLHF,TGCAGTGCTCGGGGAAGGGCCTATAATTCACCCCTCCACTTT
TRBJ2-1,NA,NA,TRBV7-3,CASSLNGGNEQFF,TGTGCCAGCAGCTTAAACGGAGGCAATGAGCAGTTCTTC
TRBJ1-1,few,TRBD1,TRBV5-1,CASSWTGPVNTEAFF,TGCGCCAGCAGCTGGACAGGGCCCGTGAACACTGAAGCTTTCTTT
TRBJ2-7,NA,NA,TRBV11-2,CASRRDASYEQYF,TGTGCCAGCAGAAGGGACGCCTCCTACGAGCAGTACTTC
TRBJ1-5,NA,NA,TRBV6-1,CASSPQELGRNQPQHF,TGTGCCAGCAGCCCACAGGAATTGGGGCGCAATCAGCCCCAGCATTTT
TRBJ2-2,NA,NA,TRBV6-2/TRBV6-3,CASSPGPTGELFF,TGTGCCAGCAGTCCTGGACCCACCGGGGAGCTGTTTTTT
TRBJ2-7,many,TRBD2,TRBV6-1,CAVASGRTYEQYF,TGTGCCGTAGCTAGCGGGAGAACCTACGAGCAGTACTTC
TRBJ2-3,NA,NA,TRBV29-1,CSVPFTDVSTDTQYF,TGCAGCGTACCCTTCACAGACGTTAGCACAGATACGCAGTATTTT
TRBJ2-7,many,NA,TRBV28,CASKVRAGYEQYF,TGTGCCAGCAAAGTAAGGGCCGGCTACGAGCAGTACTTC
TRBJ2-5,many,TRBD2,TRBV28,CASSSSGSGGETQYF,TGTGCCAGCAGTTCTAGCGGGAGTGGAGGGGAGACCCAGTACTTC
TRBJ1-3,NA,NA,TRBV20-1,CSARTEGNTIYF,TGCAGTGCTAGAACAGAAGGAAACACCATATATTTT
TRBJ2-7,NA,TRBD2,TRBV7-2,CASSLVLGTSNYEQYF,TGTGCCAGCAGCTTAGTACTAGGGACTAGTAACTACGAGCAGTACTTC
TRBJ1-1,NA,NA,TRBV7-2,CASSPGITEAFF,TGTGCCAGCAGCCCGGGTATCACTGAAGCTTTCTTT
TRBJ1-1,NA,TRBD1,TRBV5-6,CASSPDRGLMNTEAFF,TGTGCCAGCAGCCCGGACAGGGGACTAATGAACACTGAAGCTTTCTTT
TRBJ2-4,many,NA,TRBV20-1,CSAPDHRGIQYF,TGCAGTGCCCCCGACCATCGGGGCATTCAGTACTTC
TRBJ1-4,many,TRBD1,TRBV28,CASSRRQGGNEKLFF,TGTGCCAGCAGTCGAAGACAGGGCGGAAATGAAAAACTGTTTTTT
TRBJ2-7,few,TRBD1,TRBV30,CAWKADRVTYEQYF,TGTGCCTGGAAGGCGGACAGGGTCACCTACGAGCAGTACTTC
TRBJ2-2,NA,TRBD1,TRBV19,CASSGRQGNTGELFF,TGTGCCAGTAGTGGGCGACAGGGGAACACCGGGGAGCTGTTTTTT
TRBJ1-2,many,TRBD1,TRBV27,CASRDRGLNYGYTF,TGTGCCAGCAGAGACAGGGGTTTAAACTATGGCTACACCTTC
TRBJ2-5,few,NA,TRBV7-9,CASSSPSGKETQYF,TGTGCCAGCAGCTCTCCCTCCGGGAAAGAGACCCAGTACTTC
TRBJ2-4,many,NA,TRBV7-2,CASSLVAGSGNIQYF,TGTGCCAGCAGCTTAGTGGCAGGTTCCGGGAACATTCAGTACTTC
TRBJ2-1,many,TRBD1,TRBV6-1,CASSPGTGEYNEQFF,TGTGCCAGCAGCCCCGGGACAGGGGAATACAATGAGCAGTTCTTC
TRBJ1-1,NA,NA,TRBV28,CASSLFAAMNTEAFF,TGTGCCAGCAGTTTATTCGCGGCGATGAACACTGAAGCTTTCTTT
TRBJ1-4,many,NA,TRBV15,CATSRQFATNEKLFF,TGTGCCACCAGCAGACAGTTTGCAACTAATGAAAAACTGTTTTTT
TRBJ2-7,few,TRBD1,TRBV20-1,CSASSAGQGTYEQYF,TGCAGTGCTAGTTCAGCGGGACAGGGTACCTACGAGCAGTACTTC
TRBJ2-3,NA,NA,TRBV30,CAWSPGTDTQYF,TGTGCCTGGAGTCCCGGCACAGATACGCAGTATTTT
TRBJ1-1,many,NA,TRBV11-2,CASMEGPRLNTEAFF,TGTGCCAGCATGGAGGGACCGAGACTGAACACTGAAGCTTTCTTT
TRBJ2-5,many,NA,TRBV7-2,CASSFGLPYETQYF,TGTGCCAGCAGCTTCGGACTACCCTATGAGACCCAGTACTTC
TRBJ2-2,NA,NA,TRBV6-5,CASSYTVDSGELFF,TGTGCCAGCAGTTACACCGTCGACAGCGGGGAGCTGTTTTTT
TRBJ2-6,few,NA,TRBV6-2/TRBV6-3,CASSGIQTTGANVLTF,TGTGCCAGCAGTGGGATTCAGACTACTGGGGCCAACGTCCTGACTTTC
TRBJ1-5,many,TRBD1,TRBV6-1,CASSRQGGNQPQHF,TGTGCCAGCAGCAGACAGGGGGGAAATCAGCCCCAGCATTTT
TRBJ1-4,many,NA,TRBV28,CASSFREGWEKLFF,TGTGCCAGCAGTTTCAGGGAGGGTTGGGAAAAACTGTTTTTT
TRBJ2-7,NA,NA,TRBV18,CASSQDSRSSYEQYF,TGTGCCAGCTCACAAGACAGTCGAAGCTCCTACGAGCAGTACTTC
TRBJ2-3,NA,TRBD1,TRBV27,CASSTRQGATDTQYF,TGTGCCAGCAGTACGCGACAGGGGGCAACAGATACGCAGTATTTT
TRBJ2-7,NA,TRBD1,TRBV30,CAWGQDYEQYF,TGTGCCTGGGGACAGGACTACGAGCAGTACTTC
TRBJ2-5,NA,NA,TRBV28,CASSLLDRKETQYF,TGTGCCAGCAGTTTATTAGACAGGAAAGAGACCCAGTACTTC
TRBJ1-1,once,TRBD1,TRBV5-1,CASSQPRTGEETPEAFF,TGCGCCAGCAGCCAACCCAGGACAGGGGAGGAAACACCTGAAGCTTTCTTT
TRBJ1-5,few,NA,TRBV6-1,CASSAGLYSNQPQHF,TGTGCCAGCAGTGCCGGGCTTTATAGCAATCAGCCCCAGCATTTT